What follows describes a single TCR beta chain. What it binds is unknown. This sample includes further DNA sequences coding for the same CDR3. Profiled with immunoSEQ multiplex PCR; TCRdb holds only in-frame clones, not every one. The table includes under 20,000 clones, 65% to 90% detected once. The entry originates in a study of OX40 agonist ivuxolimab in advanced cancers. CDR3 size: 14 residues. V dropped 5 bases and J dropped 0 bases, with 8 bases sitting between them. Per germline, CDR1 SNHLY and CDR2 FYNNEI. Findings and caveats of the study: Fewer expanded clones were found on average in CD4+ than in CD8+ T cells.

The sequences come from CD4+ or CD8+ T cells sorted from blood, collected in a trial of the OX40 agonist ivuxolimab. The sequence was obtained from an adult with an advanced solid tumor such as melanoma, head and neck, liver or kidney cancer. The V and J genes are TRBV2 and TRBJ1-5; D unresolved. CDR3 sequence (DNA): TGTGCCAGCAGTAGGTTGAATAGCAATCAGCCCCAGCATTTT. Amino acids: CASSRLNSNQPQHF.